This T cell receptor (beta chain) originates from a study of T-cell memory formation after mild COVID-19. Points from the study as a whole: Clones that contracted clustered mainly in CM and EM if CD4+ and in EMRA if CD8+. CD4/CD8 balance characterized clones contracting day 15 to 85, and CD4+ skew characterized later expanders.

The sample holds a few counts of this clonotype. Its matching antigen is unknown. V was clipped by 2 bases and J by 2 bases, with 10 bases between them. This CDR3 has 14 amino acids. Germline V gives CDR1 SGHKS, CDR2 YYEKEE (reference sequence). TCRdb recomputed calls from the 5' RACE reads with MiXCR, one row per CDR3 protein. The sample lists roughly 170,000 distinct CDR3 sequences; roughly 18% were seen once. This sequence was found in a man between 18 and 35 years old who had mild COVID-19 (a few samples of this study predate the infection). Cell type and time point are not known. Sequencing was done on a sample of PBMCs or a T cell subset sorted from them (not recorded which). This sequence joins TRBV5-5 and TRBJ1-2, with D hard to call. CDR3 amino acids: CASSFSLANYGYTF. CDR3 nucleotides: TGTGCCAGCAGCTTTTCCCTAGCGAACTATGGCTACACCTTC.